Sequencing of this TCR beta chain was carried out in a study of T cells in Graves' hyperthyroidism and ophthalmopathy. CDR1 is LNHNV and CDR2 is YYDKDF in the germline V gene (reference sequence). The CDR3 sequence is 14 residues long. The V segment lost 1 base and the J segment 4 bases; nucleotides outside the gene matches: 1. Researchers amplified the TCR beta CDR3 regions from RNA transcripts. With the HTBI primer set, the TCR CDR3 went through a first round of RT-PCR. Using its own MiXCR run on the multiplex PCR reads, TCRdb lists one record per CDR3 protein. Among around 540,000 distinct CDR3 sequences listed, about half were seen once.

The chain recombines TRBV15 with TRBJ1-2, with 9 positions matching TRBD1. The source material was peripheral blood or thyroid tissue (not recorded which). This receptor was identified in a woman under 30 with Graves' hyperthyroidism. Here the CDR3 reads CATSRVTGGYGYTF. The CDR3 DNA reads TGTGCCACCAGCAGAGTGACAGGGGGCTATGGCTACACCTTC.